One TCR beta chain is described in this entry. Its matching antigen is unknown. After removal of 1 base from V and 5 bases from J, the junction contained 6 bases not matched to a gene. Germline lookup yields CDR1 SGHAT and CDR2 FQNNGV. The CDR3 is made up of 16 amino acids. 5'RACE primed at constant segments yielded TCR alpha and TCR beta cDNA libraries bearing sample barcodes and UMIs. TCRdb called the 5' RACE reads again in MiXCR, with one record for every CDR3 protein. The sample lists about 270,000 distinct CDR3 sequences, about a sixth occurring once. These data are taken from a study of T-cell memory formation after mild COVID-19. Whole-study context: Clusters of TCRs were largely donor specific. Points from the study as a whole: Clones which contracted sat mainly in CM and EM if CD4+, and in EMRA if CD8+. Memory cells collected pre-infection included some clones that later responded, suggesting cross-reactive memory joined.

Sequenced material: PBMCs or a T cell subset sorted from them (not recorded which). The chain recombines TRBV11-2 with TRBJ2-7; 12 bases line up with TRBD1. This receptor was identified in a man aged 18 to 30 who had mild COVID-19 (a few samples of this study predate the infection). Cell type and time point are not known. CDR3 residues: CASSLGGTGGIHEQYF. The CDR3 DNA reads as TGTGCCAGCAGCTTAGGTGGGACAGGGGGCATACACGAGCAGTACTTC.